Described below is a single TCR beta chain sequence and its context. What it binds is unknown. The CDR3 runs 14 residues. J was trimmed by 9 bases and V by 7 bases; bases with no gene match: 6. Germline V gene data show CDR1 as LNHDA and CDR2 as SQIVND (reference sequence). This sample is part of a study of cytomegalovirus exposure and HLA in healthy donors. Study conclusions and caveats: The authors judged a highly shared variant cluster likely a sequencing artifact. Later work associated 16,951 TCR beta sequences with HLA alleles at 0.05 false discovery rate.

The PCR employed 60 Vbeta primers together with 13 Jbeta primers. Method: immunoSEQ multiplex PCR; TCRdb's copy keeps in-frame clones and lacks some. This sample yields 150,000 to 200,000 clones, of which more than 60% are seen a single time; about 4.5% belongs to the top ten. Sequenced material: PBMCs. The chain couples TRBV19 to TRBJ1-6, with 10 positions matching TRBD1. This sequence was found in a man between 40 and 49 years old in good health and CMV-seronegative. CDR3 DNA sequence: TGTGCCAGTAAACCTGGGACAGGGGTTTCACCCCTCCACTTT. Its protein is CASKPGTGVSPLHF.